The 8 T cell receptor beta chains in this list originate from one sample, sequenced in a study of identical twins. TCRdb passed the 5' RACE reads through MiXCR, listing each CDR3 protein once. This table has roughly 230,000 distinct CDR3 sequences, about 8% appearing once. This sample also appeared in a second study, on yellow fever vaccine responses in identical twins.

Specimen: CD8+ T cells sorted from blood. These receptors originate from a woman aged 18-35 years in good health.

The V gene is TRBV7-6, the J gene TRBJ2-7; D not certain. The germline CDR1 and CDR2 sequences are SGHVS and FNYEAQ. The germline V and J ends were trimmed by 5 bases and 2 bases, with 16 bases remaining between them. The CDR3 extends over 15 amino acids. This CDR3 is CASSPRLDLAYEQYF. The CDR3 nucleotides read TGTGCCAGCAGCCCCCGTTTGGACCTCGCCTACGAGCAGTACTTC.

V usage is TRBV20-1 and J usage is TRBJ2-1, with 16 positions matching TRBD2. After removal of 6 bases from V and 4 bases from J, the junction contained 12 bases not matched to a gene. The germline CDR1 and CDR2 sequences are DFQATT and SNEGSKA (reference sequence). The CDR3 has 18 amino acids. The CDR3 DNA follows: TGCAGTGCCGTTCCGGGACTAGCGGGAGGGCCGGGATACAATGAGCAGTTCTTC. Protein sequence: CSAVPGLAGGPGYNEQFF.

This clonotype was found a few times. This sequence joins TRBV20-1 and TRBJ2-1; 8 bases line up with TRBD2. This CDR3 is built from 12 residues. Germline V lookup: CDR1 DFQATT, CDR2 SNEGSKA (reference sequence). Losses at the gene ends were 3 bases for V and 6 bases for J; bases not matched to a gene: 1. The CDR3, as DNA: TGCAGTGCTAGGGGGACTAGCAATGAGCAGTTCTTC. Translating it yields CSARGTSNEQFF.

This clonotype occurred a few times. This sequence joins TRBV5-6 and TRBJ2-7; the D call may be TRBD1 or TRBD2 (7 bases each). V lost 6 bases to trimming and J lost 4 bases, with 17 bases between them. Germline CDR1 reads SGHDT; CDR2 reads YYEEEE. The CDR3 sequence is 14 residues long. The CDR3 reads CASTSGRGLYEQYF. The CDR3 DNA reads TGTGCCAGCACCTCGGGGAGGGGGCTTTACGAGCAGTACTTC.

This clonotype has ten or more counts. The chain carries TRBV7-3 and TRBJ2-5; D is perhaps TRBD1 or TRBD2 (5 bases each). The CDR3 spans 14 residues. Looked up from germline, CDR1 is SGHTA and CDR2 is FQGTGA. The V gene lost 2 bases and the J gene lost 1 base, with 8 bases spanning the gap. This CDR3 is CASSLGGGQETQYF. CDR3 DNA sequence: TGTGCCAGCAGCTTAGGTGGGGGCCAAGAGACCCAGTACTTC.

This clonotype was observed a few times. The chain carries TRBV7-9 and TRBJ2-3, with 7 bases that match TRBD2. Germline V gene data show CDR1 as SEHNR and CDR2 as FQNEAQ (reference sequence). This CDR3 is built from 15 residues. The V and J ends lost 7 bases and 4 bases, in that order; junction bases with no gene match: 11. The CDR3 here is CASTQWEGRADTQYF. The CDR3 DNA reads TGTGCCAGCACCCAGTGGGAGGGTAGGGCAGATACGCAGTATTTT. The whole variable domain, filled in from reference TRBV7-9 and TRBJ2-3, reads DTGVSQNPRHKITKRGQNVTFRCDPISEHNRLYWYRQTLGQGPEFLTYFQNEAQLEKSRLLSDRFSAERPKGSFSTLEIQRTEQGDSAMYLCASTQWEGRADTQYFGPGTRLTVL.

V gene TRBV5-1 combines with J gene TRBJ2-2, with TRBD2 as a possible D gene (5 bases). The germline gives CDR1 SGHRS, CDR2 YFSETQ. The V gene lost 0 bases and the J gene lost 3 bases, with 15 bases spanning the gap. This CDR3 has 17 residues. The CDR3 reads CASSLGPPEAYTGELFF. The CDR3 region has the DNA TGCGCCAGCAGCTTGGGGCCCCCGGAGGCCTACACCGGGGAGCTGTTTTTT.

This clonotype was picked up many times. The V gene is TRBV6-2 or TRBV6-3, the J gene TRBJ2-7; D is ambiguous. Trimming took off 3 bases at V and 3 bases at J, with 21 bases between the two ends. This CDR3 comprises 17 residues. CDR1 is MNHEY and CDR2 is SVGEGT in the germline V gene. CDR3 sequence: CASSYNEVGFLVYEQYF. Written as DNA, the CDR3 is TGTGCCAGCAGTTATAACGAGGTTGGTTTCTTGGTCTACGAGCAGTACTTC.